This T cell receptor beta chain was recorded in a study of blood T cell repertoires in COVID-19. Germline V CDR1 and CDR2: ENHRY, SYGVKD. CDR3 length equals 16 residues. The V gene lost 2 bases and the J gene lost 4 bases, with 16 bases spanning the gap. Original processing notes: Amplifying reference gene primers gave estimates of nucleated cell counts. Data came from immunoSEQ multiplex PCR; TCRdb stores just in-frame clones and leaves some out. The V and J calls and clone size were taken over from that table, and D and trimming were inferred from the DNA. The sample lists 150,000 to 200,000 clones; just over 90% were seen once.

The sequenced sample consisted of peripheral blood. This clonotype was sampled from a woman aged 60 to 75 with COVID-19, enrolled during active disease. V and J are TRBV10-3 and TRBJ2-3; maybe TRBD1 (5 bases). In DNA form, the CDR3 reads TGTGCCATCAGTGAGGGGGCCAATCCATACGCAGATACGCAGTATTTT. Its translation: CAISEGANPYADTQYF.